This is a list of T cell receptor beta chains from one sample in a study of T cells in Graves' hyperthyroidism and ophthalmopathy. TCRdb re-called the multiplex PCR reads through MiXCR, storing one row per CDR3 protein. Among approximately 380,000 distinct CDR3 sequences listed, around an eighth were seen once. Sequenced input: blood. Every receptor here comes from a man aged 50 to 59 with Graves' ophthalmopathy. CDR3s leave out the opening cysteine and the closing phenylalanine or tryptophan. Each record gives: V gene, J gene, CDR3 protein.

>TRBV7-2|TRBJ2-1
ASSLGEAGRGWDADYNEQF
>TRBV4-1|TRBJ1-5
ASSPSRGGAGNQPQH
>TRBV10-3|TRBJ1-1
ATFRDGARDTEAF
>TRBV6-2/TRBV6-3|TRBJ2-1
ATTGLAGVGEQF
>TRBV5-1|TRBJ2-3
ASSLAGSPTDTQY
>TRBV29-1|TRBJ2-7
STLTGPHEQY
>TRBV12-3/TRBV12-4|TRBJ1-6
ASRTGDYNSPLH
>TRBV7-9|TRBJ2-7
ASSTTGQAYEQY
>TRBV20-1|TRBJ2-1
SASIPQGVNEQF
>TRBV15|TRBJ2-2
ATSRDPGPNTGELF
>TRBV20-1|TRBJ2-7
SATPASGRLSYEQY
>TRBV3-1|TRBJ2-1
ASSQDPRVMSSYNEQF
>TRBV6-1|TRBJ2-2
ASKSASTTVPGELF
>TRBV4-1|TRBJ2-7
ASSPGTTNEQY
>TRBV5-1|TRBJ1-4
ASSLAGEKLF
>TRBV7-9|TRBJ2-5
ASSARDREETQY
>TRBV7-8|TRBJ1-1
ASSLARLNTEAF
>TRBV7-2|TRBJ2-7
ASSLGLAGDSYEQY
>TRBV12-3/TRBV12-4|TRBJ2-2
ASSGTGFGTGELF
>TRBV7-9|TRBJ2-2
ASSFVSGGTGELF
>TRBV12-3/TRBV12-4|TRBJ2-7
ASSTGVFYEQY
>TRBV2|TRBJ2-5
ASKKAGQDKETQY
>TRBV14|TRBJ2-5
ASSQGVTQY